The rows below give T cell receptor beta chains drawn from one sample of a study of blood T cell repertoires in COVID-19. Sequenced by immunoSEQ multiplex PCR; TCRdb stores in-frame clones only, minus some. The data show roughly 160,000 clones, about 91% seen once. Sequencing was done on a sample of peripheral blood. All receptors come from a woman aged 55-69 years who had recovered from COVID-19. CDR3s include the opening cysteine and the closing phenylalanine or tryptophan. The D gene is left open where the match is weak. Expanded clones are given a class, and other clones once, few, many or no size at all.

clone size,J gene,D gene,V gene,CDR3 protein,CDR3 DNA
once,TRBJ1-2,NA,TRBV4-2,CASSQDVHFRAGSNYGYTF,TGTGCCAGCAGCCAAGATGTCCATTTCCGGGCGGGCTCTAACTATGGCTACACCTTC
NA,TRBJ2-5,TRBD2,TRBV7-3,CASSLSPSGGQETQYF,TGTGCCAGCAGCTTAAGTCCTAGCGGGGGGCAAGAGACCCAGTACTTC
few,TRBJ2-4,NA,TRBV11-1,CASSPEGVKNIQYF,TGTGCCAGCAGCCCTGAGGGGGTGAAAAACATTCAGTACTTC
NA,TRBJ2-7,NA,TRBV5-4,CASSWAGRYEQYF,TGTGCCAGCAGCTGGGCGGGGAGGTACGAGCAGTACTTC
NA,TRBJ1-2,NA,TRBV4-2,CASSQDPRVANYGYTF,TGTGCCAGCAGCCAAGACCCTAGAGTTGCCAACTATGGCTACACCTTC
NA,TRBJ2-7,NA,TRBV5-1,CASSSTTSSYEQYF,TGCGCCAGCAGCTCGACGACTAGTTCCTACGAGCAGTACTTC
NA,TRBJ2-7,NA,TRBV12-3/TRBV12-4,CASSLGTFEQYF,TGTGCCAGCAGCCTAGGGACTTTCGAGCAGTACTTC
NA,TRBJ2-5,NA,TRBV7-7,CASSLGGGRETQYF,TGTGCCAGCAGCTTAGGAGGGGGTAGGGAGACCCAGTACTTC
NA,TRBJ1-2,NA,TRBV6-5,CASSWADYGYTF,TGTGCCAGCAGTTGGGCAGACTATGGCTACACCTTC
once,TRBJ2-3,TRBD1,TRBV7-2,CASSLYTGGLDTQYF,TGTGCCAGCAGCTTGTATACAGGGGGGTTGGATACGCAGTATTTT
NA,TRBJ1-1,TRBD1,TRBV18,CASSPGQGVEAFF,TGTGCCAGCTCACCTGGACAGGGTGTTGAAGCTTTCTTT
NA,TRBJ2-7,NA,TRBV7-2,CASSPHGVYEQYF,TGTGCCAGCAGCCCCCACGGGGTATACGAGCAGTACTTC
NA,TRBJ1-3,NA,TRBV7-9,CASSLAMGSSGNTIYF,TGTGCCAGCAGCTTAGCGATGGGGAGCTCTGGAAACACCATATATTTT
NA,TRBJ1-1,NA,TRBV5-1,CASSLSGSNTEAFF,TGCGCCAGCAGCTTGAGCGGATCGAACACTGAAGCTTTCTTT
NA,TRBJ2-7,TRBD2,TRBV28,CASSFRGGSYEQYF,TGTGCCAGCAGTTTTAGGGGAGGGAGCTACGAGCAGTACTTC
NA,TRBJ1-1,NA,TRBV10-3,CAISESVNREEAFF,TGTGCCATCAGTGAGTCAGTAAATAGGGAGGAGGCTTTCTTT
NA,TRBJ2-7,NA,TRBV5-1,CASSLVRFSYEQYF,TGCGCCAGCAGCTTGGTCAGGTTCTCCTACGAGCAGTACTTC
NA,TRBJ2-3,TRBD1,TRBV19,CASSTDRPTDTQYF,TGTGCCAGTAGTACGGACAGGCCCACAGATACGCAGTATTTT
NA,TRBJ1-2,TRBD1,TRBV4-2,CASSQAAVRGQSYGYTF,TGTGCCAGCAGCCAAGCGGCGGTCAGGGGGCAGAGCTATGGCTACACCTTC
NA,TRBJ1-6,NA,TRBV3-1/TRBV3-2,CASSLVAYNSPLHF,TGTGCCAGCAGCCTAGTGGCCTATAATTCACCCCTCCACTTT
NA,TRBJ2-3,TRBD1,TRBV9,CASSVGQGSTDTQYF,TGTGCCAGCAGCGTAGGACAGGGGAGCACAGATACGCAGTATTTT
NA,TRBJ2-5,NA,TRBV6-5,CASRGIAEETQYF,TGTGCCAGCAGAGGCATTGCGGAGGAGACCCAGTACTTC
NA,TRBJ1-2,NA,TRBV19,CASEGVGGYTF,TGTGCCAGCGAGGGGGTGGGAGGCTACACCTTC
NA,TRBJ2-1,TRBD1,TRBV4-2,CASSQETGQAGWDEQFF,TGTGCCAGCAGCCAGGAGACCGGACAGGCAGGGTGGGATGAGCAGTTCTTC
NA,TRBJ2-2,TRBD2,TRBV6-6,CASGLAGVGAAGELFF,TGTGCCAGTGGACTAGCGGGGGTAGGGGCGGCCGGGGAGCTGTTTTTT
NA,TRBJ1-4,TRBD1,TRBV5-6,CASSIPGQKLFF,TGTGCCAGCAGCATCCCGGGACAGAAACTGTTTTTT
once,TRBJ2-5,TRBD1,TRBV29-1,CSVADRGGETQYF,TGCAGCGTCGCGGACAGGGGTGGAGAGACCCAGTACTTC